Listed below are T cell receptor beta chains from one sample, sequenced in a study of post-analysis software for immune sequencing data. TCRdb re-derived calls from the PCR reads in MiXCR, one entry per CDR3 protein. The sample lists approximately 630,000 distinct CDR3 sequences, 59% occurring once. Specimen: blood. The origin of the receptors is a girl aged 2 to 10 with multiple sclerosis. The conserved cysteine and the conserved F or W are not part of the CDR3 here.

TRBJ2-6,15,TRBV7-2,ASPWGKGGSGANVLT
TRBJ2-7,11,TRBV29-1,SVAQGSEYEQY
TRBJ2-6,14,TRBV3-1,ASSQDRLAGANVLT
TRBJ2-3,13,TRBV7-2,ASSVYRGWTDTQY
.,13,TRBV20-1,SAISLAGAQETQY
.,10,TRBV20-1,SARTGENEQY
TRBJ1-1,13,TRBV4-2,ASSQEGQADADAF
TRBJ1-1,16,TRBV10-3,AISERATGQGMNTEAF
TRBJ2-3,13,TRBV12-3/TRBV12-4,ASSDLAGGPYTQY
TRBJ2-1,11,TRBV29-1,SAGLAGLNEQF
TRBJ2-7,9,TRBV12-3/TRBV12-4,ASSGDWEQY
TRBJ2-2,16,TRBV7-9,ASSPRTSGGTGTGELF
TRBJ2-3,13,TRBV4-3,ASSQVAGFTDTQY
.,12,TRBV7-2,ASSKRRPTYEQY
TRBJ2-1,11,TRBV29-1,SVVASGANEQF
TRBJ2-1,17,TRBV12-3/TRBV12-4,ASSLYLHVAGSSYNEQF
TRBJ1-1,12,TRBV9,ASSVGELNTEAF
TRBJ2-7,12,TRBV7-9,ASSSQGSAYEQY
TRBJ2-5,11,TRBV29-1,SVDEAGQETQY
TRBJ2-7,13,TRBV5-1,ASSNRGAAASEQY
TRBJ2-1,10,TRBV29-1,SVRASGVPQF
TRBJ2-3,19,TRBV5-1,ASSLARGQSYGGALTDTQY
TRBJ2-7,14,TRBV10-3,APVTPAGTTAYEQY
TRBJ1-5,13,TRBV12-3/TRBV12-4,ASSLEDRRNQLQH
TRBJ2-1,13,TRBV11-2,ASSPGEGEVDEQF
TRBJ1-2,10,TRBV29-1,SAMTGGKGYT
TRBJ1-2,14,TRBV6-5,ASSYSVGAQGGGYT
TRBJ2-3,15,TRBV7-2,ASSALLLAGPTDTQY
TRBJ2-3,11,TRBV29-1,SVERQGTDTQY
TRBJ2-3,12,TRBV14,ASSQAPPGDTQY
TRBJ1-4,10,TRBV7-9,ASRDRGEELF
TRBJ2-6,14,TRBV28,ASRRPTGSGANVLT
TRBJ2-3,14,TRBV3-1,ASSQEASGNGYTQY
TRBJ2-3,16,TRBV3-1,ASSQEKGGLPPSDTQY
TRBJ1-2,11,TRBV20-1,SARAGGAKGYT
TRBJ2-7,13,TRBV6-5,ASRGTDFSSYEQY
TRBJ2-1,12,TRBV29-1,SVNPGQTDNEQF
TRBJ2-7,15,TRBV7-2,ASSPSSGTPRNYEQY
TRBJ2-2,13,TRBV6-5,ASTYLGLASGELF
TRBJ1-2,13,TRBV21-1,ASSNVGQCSYGYT